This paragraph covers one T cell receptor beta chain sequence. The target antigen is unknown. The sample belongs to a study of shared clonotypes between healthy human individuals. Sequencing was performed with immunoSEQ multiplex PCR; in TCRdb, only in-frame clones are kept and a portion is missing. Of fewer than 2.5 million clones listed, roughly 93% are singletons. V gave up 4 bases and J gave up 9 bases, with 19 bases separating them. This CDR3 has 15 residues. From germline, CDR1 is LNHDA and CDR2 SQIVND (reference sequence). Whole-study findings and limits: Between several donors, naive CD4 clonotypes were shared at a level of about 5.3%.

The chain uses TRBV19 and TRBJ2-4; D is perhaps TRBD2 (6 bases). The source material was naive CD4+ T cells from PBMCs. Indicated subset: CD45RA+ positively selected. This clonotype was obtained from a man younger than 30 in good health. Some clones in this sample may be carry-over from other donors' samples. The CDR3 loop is CASSTSHSSVGIQYF. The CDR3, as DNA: TGTGCCAGTAGTACGTCACACTCTAGCGTTGGCATTCAGTACTTC.